This TCR beta chain was obtained from a study of metastatic and nonmetastatic thyroid tumors. Study summary: Patients with malignant and benign thyroid disease provided blood and tumor or nodule tissue, whose repertoires were compared.

This clone has a count of ten or more. In the study's own analysis: Construction of a distant-metastasis classifier for papillary thyroid cancer relied on CDR3 differences across clinicopathological groups. TCRdb reanalyzed the PCR reads with MiXCR. TCRdb assigned the V and J calls; the authors' analysis was not used. In the table there are just over 40,000 clones, approximately 10% of which are singletons. CDR3 length equals 13 residues. Germline CDR1 is SEHNR and CDR2 is FQNEAQ (reference sequence). Trimming left V 5 bases short and J 6 bases short, with 10 bases between. Thyroid surgery was performed in patients who had received no treatment beforehand.

The clonotype originates from a female donor with papillary thyroid cancer or a benign thyroid nodule (not recorded which). Some clones in this sample may be carry-over from other donors' samples. The rearrangement links TRBV7-9 to TRBJ2-2; the D call may be TRBD1 or TRBD2 (7 bases each). The material sequenced was blood. CDR3 amino acids: CASSPGGAGELFF. CDR3 DNA: TGTGCCAGCAGCCCAGGGGGGGCCGGGGAGCTGTTTTTT.